This TCR beta chain is drawn from a study of identical twins. Broader study findings: Twins shared out-of-frame alpha sequences with excess low generation probability.

cDNA molecules carried unique molecular identifiers, and template switching added a universal primer site. TCRdb re-analysed the 5' RACE reads in MiXCR, keeping a single row per CDR3 protein. The table has 510,000 or so distinct CDR3 sequences, about 15% seen once. A note on this clonotype: Its cognate antigen is unknown.

Germline lookup yields CDR1 LGHDT and CDR2 YNNKEL (reference sequence). Between the trimmed V and J ends, which lost 4 bases and 8 bases, there was a span of 15 bases. There are 15 residues in the CDR3. These data also featured in a second study, about yellow fever vaccine responses in identical twins.

Input material: CD4+ T cells sorted from blood. The rearrangement uses TRBV3-1 and TRBJ1-6; tentatively, D is TRBD1 (6 bases). The sequence derives from a woman between 18 and 30 years old in good health. CDR3 DNA sequence: TGTGCCAGCAGCCGAAGCCCGGGGGCAGATTCACCCCTCCACTTT. Translated: CASSRSPGADSPLHF.